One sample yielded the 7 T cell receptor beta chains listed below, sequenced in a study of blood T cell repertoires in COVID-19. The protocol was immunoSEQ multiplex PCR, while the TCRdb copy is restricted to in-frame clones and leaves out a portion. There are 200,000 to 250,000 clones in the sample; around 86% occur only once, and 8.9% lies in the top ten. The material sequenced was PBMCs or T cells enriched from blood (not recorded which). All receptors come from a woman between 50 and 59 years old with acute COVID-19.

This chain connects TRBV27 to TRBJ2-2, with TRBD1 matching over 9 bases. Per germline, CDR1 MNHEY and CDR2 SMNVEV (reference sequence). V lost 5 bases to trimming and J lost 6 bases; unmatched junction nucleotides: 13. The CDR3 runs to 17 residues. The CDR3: CASSPRTGEGVAGELFF. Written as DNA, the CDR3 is TGTGCCAGCAGTCCCCGGACAGGGGAAGGGGTGGCCGGGGAGCTGTTTTTT.

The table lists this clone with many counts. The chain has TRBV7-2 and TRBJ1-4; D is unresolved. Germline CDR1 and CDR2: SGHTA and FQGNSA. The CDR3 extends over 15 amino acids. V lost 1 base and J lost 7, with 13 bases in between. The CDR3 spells CASSLGSGMGEKLFF. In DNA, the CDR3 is TGTGCCAGCAGCTTAGGATCAGGAATGGGTGAAAAACTGTTTTTT.

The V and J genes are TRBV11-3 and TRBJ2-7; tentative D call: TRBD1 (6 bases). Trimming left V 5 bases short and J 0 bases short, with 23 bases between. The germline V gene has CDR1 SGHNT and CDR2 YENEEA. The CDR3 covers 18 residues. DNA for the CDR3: TGTGCCAGCAGCCCAATTCCTAAGGGGGTGAAGAGCTCCTACGAGCAGTACTTC. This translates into CASSPIPKGVKSSYEQYF.

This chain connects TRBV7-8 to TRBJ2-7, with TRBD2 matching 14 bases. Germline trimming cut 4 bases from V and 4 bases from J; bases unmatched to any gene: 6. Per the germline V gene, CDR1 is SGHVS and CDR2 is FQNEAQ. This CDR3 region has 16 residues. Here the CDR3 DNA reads TGTGCCAGCAGCTCAGGGACTAGCGGGAGTCGATACGAGCAGTACTTC. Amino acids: CASSSGTSGSRYEQYF.

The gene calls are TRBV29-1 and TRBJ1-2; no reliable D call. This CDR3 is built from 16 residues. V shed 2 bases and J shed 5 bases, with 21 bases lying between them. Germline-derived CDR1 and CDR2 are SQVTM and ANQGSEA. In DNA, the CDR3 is TGCAGCGTTGAATCTCCCCTCCAGAAAATTATGTATGGCTACACCTTC. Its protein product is CSVESPLQKIMYGYTF.

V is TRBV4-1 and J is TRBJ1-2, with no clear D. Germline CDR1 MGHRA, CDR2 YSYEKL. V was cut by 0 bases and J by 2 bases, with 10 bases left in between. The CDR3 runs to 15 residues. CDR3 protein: CASSQESAANYGYTF. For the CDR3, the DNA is TGCGCCAGCAGCCAAGAGTCCGCGGCCAACTATGGCTACACCTTC.

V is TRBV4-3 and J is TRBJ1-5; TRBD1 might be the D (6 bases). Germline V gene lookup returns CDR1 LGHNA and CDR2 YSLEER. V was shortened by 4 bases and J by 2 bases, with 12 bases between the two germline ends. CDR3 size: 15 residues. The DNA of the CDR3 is TGCGCCAGCAGCCCTTCGGACAGCGGCAATCAGCCCCAGCATTTT. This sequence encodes CASSPSDSGNQPQHF.